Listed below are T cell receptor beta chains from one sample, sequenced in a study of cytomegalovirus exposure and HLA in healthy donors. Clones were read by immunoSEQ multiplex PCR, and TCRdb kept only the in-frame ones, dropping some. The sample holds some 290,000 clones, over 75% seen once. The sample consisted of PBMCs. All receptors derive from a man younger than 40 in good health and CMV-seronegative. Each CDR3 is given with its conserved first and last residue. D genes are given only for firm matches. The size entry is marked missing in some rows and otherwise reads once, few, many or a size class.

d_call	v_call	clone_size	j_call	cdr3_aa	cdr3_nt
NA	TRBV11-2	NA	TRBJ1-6	CATRGGFGSPLHF	TGTGCCACGAGGGGGGGGTTCGGTTCACCCCTCCACTTT
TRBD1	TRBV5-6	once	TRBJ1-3	CASSRQGAGNTIYF	TGTGCCAGCAGCCGTCAGGGGGCTGGAAACACCATATATTTT
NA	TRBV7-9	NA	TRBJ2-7	CASSLNAILYEQYF	TGTGCCAGCAGCTTAAATGCCATACTCTACGAGCAGTACTTC
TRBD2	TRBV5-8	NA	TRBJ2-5	CASSSSFSGGTQETQYF	TGTGCCAGCAGCTCGTCGTTTAGCGGGGGCACCCAAGAGACCCAGTACTTC
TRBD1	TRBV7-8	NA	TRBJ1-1	CASSLGGGWNTEAFF	TGTGCCAGCAGCTTAGGAGGGGGCTGGAACACTGAAGCTTTCTTT
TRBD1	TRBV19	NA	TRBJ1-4	CASSPNRGGDEKLFF	TGTGCCAGTAGCCCTAACAGGGGAGGTGATGAAAAACTGTTTTTT
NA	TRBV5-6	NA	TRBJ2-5	CASSLVRSLETQYF	TGTGCCAGCAGCTTGGTTAGAAGTTTGGAGACCCAGTACTTC
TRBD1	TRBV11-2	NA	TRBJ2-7	CASSPSPGTGFGNEQYF	TGTGCCAGCAGCCCCAGTCCCGGGACAGGGTTTGGCAACGAGCAGTACTTC
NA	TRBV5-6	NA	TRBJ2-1	CASSSDSSSYNEQFF	TGTGCCAGCAGCTCCGACTCCAGCTCCTACAATGAGCAGTTCTTC
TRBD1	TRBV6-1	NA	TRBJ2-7	CASAQGAEQYF	TGTGCCAGCGCGCAGGGGGCTGAGCAGTACTTC
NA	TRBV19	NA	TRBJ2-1	CASSIIPTANDEQFF	TGTGCCAGTAGTATAATTCCGACAGCAAACGATGAGCAGTTCTTC
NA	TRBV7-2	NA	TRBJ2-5	CASSTPATLETQYF	TGTGCCAGCAGCACCCCCGCCACTCTAGAGACCCAGTACTTC
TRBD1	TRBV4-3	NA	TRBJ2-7	CASSRTGQNYEQYF	TGCGCCAGCAGCCGGACAGGCCAAAACTACGAGCAGTACTTC
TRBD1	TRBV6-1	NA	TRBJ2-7	CASNRDRNYEQYF	TGTGCCAGCAACCGGGACAGAAACTACGAGCAGTACTTC
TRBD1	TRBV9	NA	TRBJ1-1	CASSQGQANTEAFF	TGTGCCAGCAGCCAGGGACAGGCGAACACTGAAGCTTTCTTT
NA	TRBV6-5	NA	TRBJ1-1	CASSYSGRRDTEAFF	TGTGCCAGCAGTTACTCGGGGAGGAGGGACACTGAAGCTTTCTTT
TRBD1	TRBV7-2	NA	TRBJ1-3	CASSTGQGRPSGNTIYF	TGTGCCAGCAGCACGGGACAGGGGCGGCCCTCTGGAAACACCATATATTTT
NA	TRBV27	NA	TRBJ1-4	CASSLSRGLANEKLFF	TGTGCCAGCAGTTTATCGCGGGGATTGGCTAATGAAAAACTGTTTTTT
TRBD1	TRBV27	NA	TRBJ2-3	CASRRQGHSTDTQYF	TGTGCCAGCAGGCGACAGGGACATAGCACAGATACGCAGTATTTT
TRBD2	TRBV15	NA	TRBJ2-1	CATSRAFSGGAYNEQFF	TGTGCCACCAGCAGAGCCTTTAGCGGGGGGGCCTACAATGAGCAGTTCTTC
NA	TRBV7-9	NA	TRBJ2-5	CASSLRTAYQETQYF	TGTGCCAGCAGCTTGAGGACAGCGTACCAAGAGACCCAGTACTTC
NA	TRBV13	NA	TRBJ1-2	CASSSLGHHYGYTF	TGTGCCAGCAGCTCCCTTGGACACCACTATGGCTACACCTTC
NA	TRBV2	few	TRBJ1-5	CASSDGRGNQPQHF	TGTGCCAGCAGTGACGGTAGGGGAAATCAGCCCCAGCATTTT
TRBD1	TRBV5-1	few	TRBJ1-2	CASSWGQGEGTYGYTF	TGCGCCAGCAGCTGGGGACAGGGTGAGGGGACCTATGGCTACACCTTC
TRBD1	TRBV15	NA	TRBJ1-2	CATSREPPGQGRSGYTF	TGTGCCACCAGCAGAGAGCCCCCGGGACAGGGTCGGAGTGGCTACACCTTC
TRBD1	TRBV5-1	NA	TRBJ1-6	CASSWIPGTGGFVNSPLHF	TGCGCCAGCAGCTGGATACCCGGGACAGGGGGCTTCGTTAATTCACCCCTCCACTTT
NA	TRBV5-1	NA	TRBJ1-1	CASSVAGDTEAFF	TGCGCCAGCAGCGTGGCCGGGGACACTGAAGCTTTCTTT
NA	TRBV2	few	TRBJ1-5	CASSEGGRSQPQHF	TGTGCCAGCAGTGAAGGGGGCAGATCCCAGCCCCAGCATTTT
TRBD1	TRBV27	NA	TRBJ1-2	CASSLSQGAGRGYTF	TGTGCCAGCAGTTTATCCCAGGGGGCAGGCAGGGGCTACACCTTC
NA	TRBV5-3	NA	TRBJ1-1	CASSSHGSRNTEAFF	TGTGCCAGCAGCTCCCATGGGAGTCGGAACACTGAAGCTTTCTTT
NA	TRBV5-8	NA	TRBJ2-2	CASSLEGENTGELFF	TGTGCCAGCAGCTTGGAGGGGGAGAACACCGGGGAGCTGTTTTTT
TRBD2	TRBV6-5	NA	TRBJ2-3	CATLQAGASTDTQYF	TGTGCCACCCTCCAAGCGGGGGCAAGCACAGATACGCAGTATTTT
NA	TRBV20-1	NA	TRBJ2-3	CSASRTDTQYF	TGCAGTGCTAGTCGGACAGATACGCAGTATTTT
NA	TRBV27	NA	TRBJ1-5	CASSLKAYSNQPQHF	TGTGCCAGCAGTTTAAAAGCTTATAGCAATCAGCCCCAGCATTTT
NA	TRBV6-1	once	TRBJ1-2	CAGSTSPYGYTF	TGTGCCGGTAGTACGAGTCCCTATGGCTACACCTTC
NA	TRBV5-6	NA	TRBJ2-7	CASSLVSQFYEQYF	TGTGCCAGCAGCTTGGTTTCGCAGTTTTACGAGCAGTACTTC
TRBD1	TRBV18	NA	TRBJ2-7	CASSPPQGVYQQYF	TGTGCCAGCTCACCACCACAGGGGGTTTACCAGCAGTACTTC
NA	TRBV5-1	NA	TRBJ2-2	CASSLVGVNTGELFF	TGCGCCAGCAGCTTGGTAGGGGTTAACACCGGGGAGCTGTTTTTT
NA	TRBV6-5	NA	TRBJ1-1	CASRPTGNTEAFF	TGTGCCAGCAGACCGACAGGAAACACTGAAGCTTTCTTT
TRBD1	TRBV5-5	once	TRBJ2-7	CASGQANTYEQYF	TGTGCCAGCGGACAGGCTAACACCTACGAGCAGTACTTC
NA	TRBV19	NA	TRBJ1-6	CASSIGGWESPLHF	TGTGCCAGTAGTATAGGGGGCTGGGAATCACCCCTCCACTTT
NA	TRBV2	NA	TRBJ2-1	CASREAGTSYNEQFF	TGTGCCAGCAGGGAAGCGGGCACATCCTACAATGAGCAGTTCTTC
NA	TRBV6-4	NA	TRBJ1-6	CASSPTSAGGTLVPLHF	TGTGCCAGCAGTCCCACCTCAGCGGGAGGGACCCTCGTACCCCTCCACTTT